A single T cell receptor beta chain is shown here with its context. Method: immunoSEQ multiplex PCR; TCRdb's copy keeps in-frame clones and lacks some. The table records roughly 50,000 clones, around 84% of them present only once. The data originate from a study of blood T cell repertoires in COVID-19. Study overall: Acute-phase and convalescent COVID-19 samples originated in the United States, Italy and Spain.

The germline CDR1 and CDR2 sequences are MDHEN and SYDVKM. V dropped 6 bases and J dropped 4; count of bases not matched to a gene: 9. CDR3 length: 14 residues. The sequence was collected from a man aged 45-65 years with acute or convalescent COVID-19. Sequencing was performed on peripheral blood. This sequence joins TRBV28 and TRBJ2-7; 7 nucleotides match TRBD1. CDR3 in DNA: TGTGCCAGCAGCGGGACAGAGAGGGGGTACGAGCAGTACTTC. Its translation: CASSGTERGYEQYF.